These 27 T cell receptor beta chains originate from one sample sequenced in a study of T cells after yellow fever vaccination. TCRdb re-analysed the 5' RACE reads in MiXCR, keeping a single row per CDR3 protein. There are some 290,000 distinct CDR3 sequences in the sample; about 11% occur only once, and 3% to 3.5% lies in the top ten. Sequencing was performed on CD4+ T cells sorted from PBMCs, taken 45 days after the yellow fever booster vaccination. All receptors come from a man younger than 30 who received the YFV17D yellow fever vaccine.

This clonotype has ten or more counts. The V call is TRBV18, the J call TRBJ2-1; 16 nucleotides align to TRBD2. V gave up 5 bases and J gave up 9 bases; unmatched junction bases: 7. CDR1 and CDR2 from the germline V gene are KGHSH and LQKENI. There are 16 residues in the CDR3. The CDR3 protein is CASSSGTSGGAGEQFF. CDR3 in DNA: TGTGCCAGCTCATCCGGGACTAGCGGGGGGGCCGGTGAGCAGTTCTTC.

In this sample, this clonotype turned up many times. The chain is built from TRBV20-1 and TRBJ1-2; no firm D call. Germline values: CDR1 DFQATT, CDR2 SNEGSKA (reference sequence). Deletions cut 1 base from V and 5 bases from J, with 14 bases between. The CDR3 totals 14 residues. The CDR3 is CSARAFQETYGYTF. The CDR3, as DNA: TGCAGTGCTAGAGCCTTTCAGGAGACATATGGCTACACCTTC.

This clonotype was detected only a few times. This sequence joins TRBV7-9 and TRBJ2-7, with 7 bases identical to TRBD1. Trimming removed 4 bases from V and 6 bases from J; junction bases left unmatched: 9. This CDR3 is built from 14 residues. Germline loops: CDR1 SEHNR, CDR2 FQNEAQ (reference sequence). Here the CDR3 reads CASSSDRRSSEQYV. In DNA, the CDR3 is TGTGCCAGCAGCTCGGACAGGCGGTCAAGCGAGCAGTACGTC.

This clonotype was detected only a few times. This chain uses TRBV10-3 with TRBJ2-1, with 14 bases fitting TRBD2. V was pared by 4 bases and J by 8 bases, with 4 bases of the junction left unmatched. The CDR3 runs 15 residues. In germline, CDR1 is ENHRY, CDR2 SYGVKD. DNA for the CDR3: TGTGCCATCAGTGGGGGGACTAGCGGGGGCCATGAGCAGTTCTTC. Amino acids: CAISGGTSGGHEQFF.

This clonotype was detected only a few times. The gene calls are TRBV30 and TRBJ2-3; TRBD2 matches at 10 bases. With V trimmed by 4 bases and J by 0 bases, 4 bases remained unmatched. The germline CDR1 and CDR2 sequences are GTSNPN and SVGIG (reference sequence). CDR3 length equals 15 residues. The CDR3 bases are TGTGCCTGGAAAATAGCGGGGGGTAGCACAGATACGCAGTATTTT. As protein: CAWKIAGGSTDTQYF.

The rearrangement links TRBV29-1 to TRBJ1-5; D unclear. The V end was cut by 4 bases, the J end by 4 bases, with 14 bases between. CDR3 length: 14 residues. CDR1 SQVTM and CDR2 ANQGSEA come from the germline V gene. CDR3 in DNA: TGCAGCGTTGCGGTTGGGGAGCCAAATCAGCCCCAGCATTTT. Residues: CSVAVGEPNQPQHF.

The V gene is TRBV5-4, the J gene TRBJ2-5, with a weak D call TRBD2 (6 bases). This CDR3 comprises 13 residues. V gave up 4 bases and J gave up 5 bases, with 12 bases separating them. Germline V CDR1 and CDR2: SGHNT, YYREEE (reference sequence). The CDR3 DNA reads as TGTGCCAGCAGCCGGAGGGCGACGGAGACCCAGTACTTC. It yields the protein CASSRRATETQYF.

The rearrangement joins TRBV18 to TRBJ2-3; TRBD2 matches at 12 bases. Germline V gene sequence: CDR1 KGHSH, CDR2 LQKENI. V shed 2 bases and J 3 bases; nucleotides not matched to a gene: 6. This CDR3 contains 17 residues. In DNA form, the CDR3 reads TGTGCCAGCTCACCAAGGTCTAGCGGGGGGGCAACAGATACGCAGTATTTT. Amino acid sequence: CASSPRSSGGATDTQYF.

This clonotype occurred a few times. This rearrangement joins TRBV5-1 to TRBJ2-4; D gene ambiguous. The CDR3 is made up of 14 amino acids. Germline CDR1 reads SGHRS; CDR2 reads YFSETQ. With 0 bases removed from V and 3 bases from J, the gap between germline ends came to 7 bases. DNA of the CDR3: TGCGCCAGCAGCTTGGATGGCAGCAAAAACATTCAGTACTTC. Protein: CASSLDGSKNIQYF. The whole variable domain, filled in from reference TRBV5-1 and TRBJ2-4, reads KAGVTQTPRYLIKTRGQQVTLSCSPISGHRSVSWYQQTPGQGLQFLFEYFSETQRNKGNFPGRFSGRQFSNSRSEMNVSTLELGDSALYLCASSLDGSKNIQYFGAGTRLSVL.

As for this clonotype: A much larger clone differs by one base, so this may be a read error. This rearrangement joins TRBV5-1 to TRBJ2-7; TRBD2 matches at 9 bases. The CDR3 totals 14 residues. CDR1 SGHRS and CDR2 YFSETQ come from the germline V gene. Trimming took 5 bases from V and 5 from J; bases not matched to a gene: 8. CDR3 in amino acids: CASRQRGVINEQYV. CDR3 nucleotide sequence: TGCGCCAGCAGGCAGCGGGGGGTAATCAACGAGCAGTACGTC.

This clonotype has a handful of counts. The chain employs TRBV7-8 and TRBJ1-6, with no clear D. The V and J ends lost 3 bases and 9 bases respectively, with 15 bases between them. Germline V gives CDR1 SGHVS, CDR2 FQNEAQ. The CDR3 contains 15 residues. The CDR3 sequence: CASSFTRAGSSPLHF. CDR3 nucleotides: TGTGCCAGCAGCTTCACCCGGGCCGGGAGTTCACCCCTCCACTTT. The full variable domain, in which reference TRBV7-8 and TRBJ1-6 provide the parts outside the CDR3, is GAGVSQSPRYKVAKRGQDVALRCDPISGHVSLFWYQQALGQGPEFLTYFQNEAQLDKSGLPSDRFFAERPEGSVSTLKIQRTQQEDSAVYLCASSFTRAGSSPLHFGNGTRLTVT.

This clonotype appeared a few times. The chain is built from TRBV6-2 or TRBV6-3 and TRBJ2-3; D uncertain. V lost 2 bases and J lost 4, with 10 bases in between. The V gene's germline CDR1 is MNHEY and CDR2 SVGEGT. This CDR3 spans 14 amino acids. The CDR3 DNA follows: TGTGCCAGCAGTTACATAGGTACTCCAGATACGCAGTATTTT. The encoded protein is CASSYIGTPDTQYF.

Only a few counts were recorded for this clonotype. The V call is TRBV21-1, the J call TRBJ2-3; the table's D call TRBD2 went unverified against the DNA. TRBV21-1 is labeled a pseudogene. The CDR3 loop spans 13 amino acids. CDR3: CASQLAGVDTQYF. The CDR3 nucleotides are TGTGCCAGTCAACTAGCGGGGGTGGATACGCAGTATTTT.

The genes are TRBV27 and TRBJ1-4, with TRBD1 matching over 7 bases. The CDR3 loop spans 15 amino acids. V was clipped by 5 bases and J by 7 bases; unmatched bases: 10. The V gene's germline CDR1 is MNHEY and CDR2 SMNVEV (reference sequence). CDR3 loop: CASSPDRDPSEKLFF. DNA of the CDR3: TGTGCCAGCAGTCCCGACAGGGATCCTTCTGAAAAACTGTTTTTT.

The chain combines TRBV6-1 with TRBJ2-1, with D maybe TRBD2 (6 bases). V was cut by 7 bases and J by 5 bases, with 21 bases left in between. The CDR3 runs to 16 residues. Germline CDR1 and CDR2: MNHNS and SASEGT. This CDR3 is CASTDQTSYVHNEQFF. CDR3 nucleotide sequence: TGTGCCAGCACCGACCAAACTAGCTATGTCCACAATGAGCAGTTCTTC.

The chain couples TRBV13 to TRBJ2-7; maybe TRBD1 (5 bases). Germline V lookup: CDR1 PRHDT, CDR2 FYEKMQ (reference sequence). With 4 bases removed from V and 2 bases from J, the gap between germline ends came to 12 bases. The CDR3 is made up of 14 amino acids. CDR3 sequence: CASSSRVGPYEQYV. CDR3 sequence (DNA): TGTGCCAGCAGCTCCAGGGTGGGGCCCTACGAGCAGTACGTC.

The chain carries TRBV27 and TRBJ1-5, with D unclear. CDR3 length: 15 residues. Germline CDR1 reads MNHEY; CDR2 reads SMNVEV (reference sequence). The V end was cut by 6 bases, the J end by 2 bases, with 14 bases between. CDR3 bases: TGTGCCAGCAGCCACGAGGGCAGAGGCAATCAGCCCCAGCATTTT. This translates into CASSHEGRGNQPQHF.

The gene calls are TRBV5-1 and TRBJ1-4; 9 nucleotides align to TRBD1. Per the germline V gene, CDR1 is SGHRS and CDR2 is YFSETQ. The CDR3 loop spans 13 amino acids. J lost 7 bases, V lost 4 bases, and 2 bases had no gene match. The CDR3 coding sequence is TGCGCCAGCAGCGGGGACAGGGTTGAAAAACTGTTTTTT. Protein sequence: CASSGDRVEKLFF. The variable domain in full, completed from reference TRBV5-1 and TRBJ1-4, reads KAGVTQTPRYLIKTRGQQVTLSCSPISGHRSVSWYQQTPGQGLQFLFEYFSETQRNKGNFPGRFSGRQFSNSRSEMNVSTLELGDSALYLCASSGDRVEKLFFGSGTQLSVL.

This clonotype came up many times. V and J are TRBV5-6 and TRBJ2-5, with TRBD2 matching 7 bases. The V and J ends lost 0 bases and 1 base, in that order; junction bases with no gene match: 6. CDR1 and CDR2 (germline): SGHDT, YYEEEE. The CDR3 sequence is 16 residues long. The CDR3 DNA follows: TGTGCCAGCAGCTTGGAACGGGGACTACCCCAAGAGACCCAGTACTTC. Amino acid sequence: CASSLERGLPQETQYF.

This clonotype was seen more than once but under ten times. The rearrangement uses TRBV18 and TRBJ2-3; 8 bases fit TRBD2. CDR3 length equals 17 residues. Germline CDR1 is KGHSH and CDR2 is LQKENI. V gave up 0 bases and J gave up 4 bases; unmatched junction bases: 9. The CDR3 coding sequence is TGTGCCAGCTCACCACCCCGGGGCGGGGGGACATCAGATACGCAGTATTTT. It is translated as CASSPPRGGGTSDTQYF. Looking up the rest from reference TRBV18 and TRBJ2-3 gives the full variable domain: NAGVMQNPRHLVRRRGQEARLRCSPMKGHSHVYWYRQLPEEGLKFMVYLQKENIIDESGMPKERFSAEFPKEGPSILRIQQVVRGDSAAYFCASSPPRGGGTSDTQYFGPGTRLTVL.

J is TRBJ1-2 and V is TRBV24-1; D is unclear. The CDR3 has 13 amino acids. Per the germline V gene, CDR1 is KGHDR and CDR2 is SFDVKD. V was pared by 6 bases and J by 4 bases, with 11 bases between. The CDR3 reads CATSPGRLYGYTF. In DNA, the CDR3 is TGTGCCACCAGTCCGGGAAGGCTCTATGGCTACACCTTC.

The gene calls are TRBV11-2 and TRBJ2-3, with 9 positions matching TRBD1. The CDR3 has 16 amino acids. Trimming cost V 5 bases and J 2 bases; bases outside gene matches: 8. CDR1 is SGHAT and CDR2 is FQNNGV in the germline V gene. The CDR3 protein is CASSPGRDRATDTQYF. The DNA for the CDR3 is TGTGCCAGCAGCCCCGGACGGGACAGGGCCACAGATACGCAGTATTTT.

This chain connects TRBV6-6 to TRBJ1-6, with 8 bases that match TRBD1. The CDR3 is made up of 17 amino acids. Germline assignment: CDR1 MNHNY and CDR2 SVGAGI (reference sequence). V was clipped by 0 bases and J by 9 bases; unmatched bases: 10. CDR3 sequence (DNA): TGTGCCAGCAGTTACTCGTATCAGGGGGCGTCAGGTTCACCCCTCCACTTT. This translates into CASSYSYQGASGSPLHF.

In its sample, this clonotype was seen a few times. The chain combines TRBV5-5 with TRBJ1-2; 7 bases match TRBD1. This CDR3 is 14 amino acids long. CDR1 and CDR2 (germline): SGHKS, YYEKEE (reference sequence). J lost 5 bases, V lost 4 bases, and 8 bases had no gene match. CDR3 sequence reads: CASSKDRWTYGYTF. Written as DNA, the CDR3 is TGTGCCAGCAGCAAGGACAGGTGGACTTATGGCTACACCTTC.

This clonotype was seen only a few times. The V gene is TRBV6-1, the J gene TRBJ2-3; tentative D call: TRBD1 (5 bases). Looked up from germline, CDR1 is MNHNS and CDR2 is SASEGT. V was clipped by 0 bases and J by 2 bases, with 18 bases between them. The CDR3 contains 18 residues. The CDR3 spells CASSEAPGRTGYTDTQYF. As DNA, the CDR3 is TGTGCCAGCAGTGAAGCTCCAGGACGTACAGGTTACACAGATACGCAGTATTTT.

A few counts support this clonotype. The chain is built from TRBV4-3 and TRBJ2-3; D is perhaps TRBD2 (6 bases). Germline lookup yields CDR1 LGHNA and CDR2 YSLEER. The CDR3 spans 15 residues. Trimming took 3 bases from V and 5 from J, leaving 15 bases between them. The CDR3 sequence is CASSHRRVRGDTQYF. The CDR3 nucleotides read TGCGCCAGCAGCCATAGGAGGGTACGAGGAGATACGCAGTATTTT.

The table lists this clonotype with a few counts. This chain uses TRBV6-5 with TRBJ1-1; perhaps TRBD1 as D (6 bases). This CDR3 contains 16 residues. The germline CDR1 and CDR2 sequences are MNHEY and SVGAGI. The ends were cut back, 6 bases at V and 0 bases at J, with 17 bases in the middle. CDR3 sequence: CASRQQGISMNTEAFF. CDR3 in DNA: TGTGCCAGCAGGCAACAGGGAATTAGTATGAACACTGAAGCTTTCTTT.